One sample yielded the 16 T cell receptor beta chains listed below, sequenced in a study of early stage breast cancer tumors. The table came from immunoSEQ multiplex PCR; TCRdb's copy has only in-frame clones and leaves some out. The sample has 4,500 to 6,000 clones, roughly 70% seen once. Specimen: breast tumor tissue. These receptors were taken from a person in their sixties or seventies with breast cancer.

V gene TRBV7-6 combines with J gene TRBJ2-2; perhaps TRBD1 as D (6 bases). The CDR3 covers 15 residues. Per germline, CDR1 SGHVS and CDR2 FNYEAQ. Trimming cost V 1 base and J 6 bases, with 12 bases left between them. Here the CDR3 reads CASSLGGRWAGELFF. In DNA form, the CDR3 reads TGTGCCAGCAGCTTAGGGGGGCGTTGGGCCGGGGAGCTGTTTTTT.

The chain uses TRBV5-6 and TRBJ2-4; D is possibly TRBD1 or TRBD2 (5 bases each). Germline CDR1 is SGHDT and CDR2 is YYEEEE. Trimming took off 3 bases at V and 0 bases at J, with 13 bases between the two ends. The CDR3 has 16 residues. CDR3 bases: TGTGCCAGCAGCTCTCAGGGACCCCTAGCCAAAAACATTCAGTACTTC. Translation: CASSSQGPLAKNIQYF.

The chain joins TRBV27 to TRBJ2-6; possibly TRBD2 for D (5 bases). The ends were cut back, 7 bases at V and 3 bases at J, with 7 bases in the middle. This CDR3 is 13 amino acids long. Germline values: CDR1 MNHEY, CDR2 SMNVEV (reference sequence). The CDR3 reads CASTRGGANVLTF. CDR3 sequence (DNA): TGTGCCAGCACCCGGGGTGGGGCCAACGTCCTGACTTTC.

This clone was seen more than once but under ten times. The rearrangement uses TRBV6-1 and TRBJ2-2; D gene ambiguous. The V end was cut by 8 bases, the J end by 1 base, with 11 bases between. This CDR3 region has 14 residues. Germline values: CDR1 MNHNS, CDR2 SASEGT. As DNA, the CDR3 is TGTGCCAGCGCATTCTTGGGGAACACCGGGGAGCTGTTTTTT. Translating it yields CASAFLGNTGELFF.

The chain carries TRBV5-1 and TRBJ1-2; TRBD1 matches at 7 bases. V lost 4 bases, J lost 4 bases, and 7 bases stayed unmatched. There are 14 residues in the CDR3. From germline, CDR1 is SGHRS and CDR2 YFSETQ. DNA of the CDR3: TGCGCCAGCAGCGCGAGACAGGGTGGCTATGGCTACACCTTC. The encoded protein is CASSARQGGYGYTF. The whole variable domain, remainder taken from reference TRBV5-1 and TRBJ1-2, is KAGVTQTPRYLIKTRGQQVTLSCSPISGHRSVSWYQQTPGQGLQFLFEYFSETQRNKGNFPGRFSGRQFSNSRSEMNVSTLELGDSALYLCASSARQGGYGYTFGSGTRLTVV.

This rearrangement joins TRBV7-6 to TRBJ2-7; D possibly corresponds to TRBD2 (6 bases). CDR3 length: 12 residues. V gave up 8 bases and J gave up 6 bases, with 14 bases separating them. Germline-derived CDR1 and CDR2 are SGHVS and FNYEAQ. In DNA, the CDR3 is TGTGCCAGCGGGGGACCCGGGGGCGAGCAGTACTTC. It specifies CASGGPGGEQYF.

The chain is built from TRBV4-3 and TRBJ2-3; the D call may be TRBD1 or TRBD2 (5 bases each). V lost 0 bases and J lost 4, with 14 bases in between. Germline CDR1 LGHNA, CDR2 YSLEER. The CDR3 loop spans 16 amino acids. The CDR3 DNA is TGCGCCAGCAGCCAAGATGGGGCTAACGGGGCAGATACGCAGTATTTT. Protein sequence: CASSQDGANGADTQYF.

This clone was observed once. The V call is TRBV13, the J call TRBJ2-1; a possible D gene is TRBD1 (6 bases). The ends were cut back, 2 bases at V and 8 bases at J, with 13 bases in the middle. Germline values: CDR1 PRHDT, CDR2 FYEKMQ (reference sequence). The CDR3 runs 14 residues. This CDR3 is CASSLQSQGHEQFF. The CDR3, as DNA: TGTGCCAGCAGCTTACAGTCCCAGGGGCATGAGCAGTTCTTC.

In DNA form, the CDR3 reads TGTGCCAGCAGTGACGATGCCGGTTCACCCCTCCACTTT. This translates into CASSDDAGSPLHF. The rearrangement uses TRBV6-4 and TRBJ1-6; no clear D. Trimming took off 2 bases at V and 9 bases at J, with 8 bases between the two ends. CDR1 is MRHNA, CDR2 SNTAGT, per germline. CDR3 length: 13 residues.

On this clone: Germline and junction disagree at one end, which may indicate a read error. The chain links TRBV7-7 to TRBJ2-1, with D perhaps assigned TRBD1 or TRBD2 (5 bases each). This CDR3 has 16 amino acids. Germline values: CDR1 SSHAT, CDR2 FNYEAQ (reference sequence). For the CDR3, the DNA is TGTGCTAGCAGCCTGGGGGAGATACGCTCCTACAATGAGCAGTTCTTC. Translation gives CASSLGEIRSYNEQFF.

The chain combines TRBV11-2 with TRBJ1-2, with D unclear. V lost 2 bases and J 2 bases, leaving 6 bases between the germline ends. Germline V gene data show CDR1 as SGHAT and CDR2 as FQNNGV. There are 13 residues in the CDR3. Here the CDR3 reads CASSLRRNYGYTF. In DNA form, the CDR3 reads TGTGCCAGCAGCTTACGACGAAACTATGGCTACACCTTC.

The V and J genes are TRBV10-2 and TRBJ2-3; tentatively, D is TRBD2 (6 bases). The V end lost 7 bases, the J end lost 3 bases, and 11 bases lay between the germline ends. Per germline, CDR1 WSHSY and CDR2 SAAADI. This CDR3 is 13 amino acids long. The CDR3 region has the DNA TGCGCCAGCAATCCGGGGGTTACAGATACGCAGTATTTT. Translated, it gives CASNPGVTDTQYF.

The CDR3 spells CASSPNQGETQYF. In DNA, the CDR3 is TGTGCCAGCAGCCCAAATCAGGGCGAGACCCAGTACTTC. This rearrangement joins TRBV7-3 to TRBJ2-5; tentative D call: TRBD1 (5 bases). The CDR3 has 13 amino acids. V was clipped by 5 bases and J by 5 bases, with 12 bases between them. Looked up from germline, CDR1 is SGHTA and CDR2 is FQGTGA.

The rearrangement links TRBV19 to TRBJ1-4; D perhaps matches TRBD1 (5 bases). The germline CDR1 and CDR2 sequences are LNHDA and SQIVND (reference sequence). This CDR3 comprises 16 residues. V shed 9 bases and J shed 8 bases, with 25 bases lying between them. The CDR3 nucleotides read TGTGCCAGCAGAGCGTCCCCGGGGGAGGTTTACGAAAAACTGTTTTTT. It specifies CASRASPGEVYEKLFF.

This clone has just one count. The chain carries TRBV19 and TRBJ1-1; D is unclear. The V and J ends lost 8 bases and 6 bases respectively, with 10 bases between them. The CDR3 runs to 11 residues. Germline V gives CDR1 LNHDA, CDR2 SQIVND (reference sequence). The CDR3 DNA sequence: TGTGCCAGTGGAGATTTGGCTGAAGCTTTCTTT. Translated, it gives CASGDLAEAFF.

This clone ranks as medium-sized (0.01 to 0.1%). The chain is built from TRBV6-5 and TRBJ2-1; 8 bases fit TRBD2. The junction had 6 bases not matched to a gene; V was cut back by 6 bases and J by 5 bases. Germline loops: CDR1 MNHEY, CDR2 SVGAGI. The CDR3 has 14 amino acids. This CDR3 reads CASRGGRHHNEQFF. In DNA, the CDR3 is TGTGCCAGCAGAGGCGGGAGGCACCACAATGAGCAGTTCTTC.